Listed below are T cell receptor beta chains from one sample, sequenced in a study of cytomegalovirus exposure and HLA in healthy donors. Here immunoSEQ multiplex PCR was the method, and the copy in TCRdb shows in-frame clones only, minus some. The sample carries approximately 130,000 clones, 65% to 85% recorded once. The sample consisted of PBMCs. These receptors all stem from a woman between 40 and 55 years old in good health and CMV-seronegative. The CDR3 runs from the conserved cysteine through the conserved F or W. Each record gives: D gene, CDR3 length, J gene, clone size, V gene, CDR3 protein, CDR3 DNA. A D gene is named only where the DNA matches it firmly. Clone size is shown for a subset of rows, as once, few, many or a class of expanded clone.

d_call: NA; cdr3_length: 13; j_call: TRBJ1-2; clone_size: NA; v_call: TRBV19; cdr3_aa: CATSPREGYGYTF; cdr3_nt: TGTGCCACTAGCCCCAGAGAGGGTTATGGCTACACCTTC
d_call: NA; cdr3_length: 11; j_call: TRBJ1-1; clone_size: NA; v_call: TRBV7-2; cdr3_aa: CASSQNTGAFF; cdr3_nt: TGTGCCAGCAGCCAGAACACGGGAGCTTTCTTT
d_call: NA; cdr3_length: 18; j_call: TRBJ1-4; clone_size: NA; v_call: TRBV28; cdr3_aa: CASSLRQGSMGLNEKLFF; cdr3_nt: TGTGCCAGCAGTTTACGGCAGGGTAGTATGGGGCTTAATGAAAAACTGTTTTTT
d_call: TRBD1; cdr3_length: 14; j_call: TRBJ2-7; clone_size: NA; v_call: TRBV14; cdr3_aa: CASSPSRDSHEQYF; cdr3_nt: TGTGCCAGCAGCCCGTCCCGGGACAGCCACGAGCAGTACTTC
d_call: NA; cdr3_length: 14; j_call: TRBJ2-7; clone_size: NA; v_call: TRBV10-3; cdr3_aa: CASSTLGVNYEQYF; cdr3_nt: TGTGCCAGCTCCACCCTAGGGGTAAACTACGAGCAGTACTTC
d_call: NA; cdr3_length: 18; j_call: TRBJ2-7; clone_size: NA; v_call: TRBV5-1; cdr3_aa: CASSFQGQQRTGRNEQYF; cdr3_nt: TGCGCCAGCAGCTTCCAGGGGCAGCAGCGTACTGGTCGGAACGAGCAGTACTTC
d_call: TRBD1; cdr3_length: 15; j_call: TRBJ1-2; clone_size: NA; v_call: TRBV27; cdr3_aa: CASSLQGAPNYGYTF; cdr3_nt: TGTGCCAGCAGTTTACAGGGGGCGCCTAACTATGGCTACACCTTC
d_call: NA; cdr3_length: 17; j_call: TRBJ1-3; clone_size: NA; v_call: TRBV18; cdr3_aa: CASSSPRQINSGNTIYF; cdr3_nt: TGTGCCAGCTCCTCACCCCGACAGATAAACTCTGGAAACACCATATATTTT
d_call: NA; cdr3_length: 13; j_call: TRBJ1-2; clone_size: NA; v_call: TRBV27; cdr3_aa: CASSLSGAFDYTF; cdr3_nt: TGTGCCAGCAGTTTGTCAGGGGCGTTTGACTACACCTTC
d_call: NA; cdr3_length: 14; j_call: TRBJ2-2; clone_size: once; v_call: TRBV6-1; cdr3_aa: CASKSGRNTGELFF; cdr3_nt: TGTGCCAGCAAGTCCGGGAGGAACACCGGGGAGCTGTTTTTT
d_call: NA; cdr3_length: 16; j_call: TRBJ1-5; clone_size: NA; v_call: TRBV15; cdr3_aa: CATSVPGSSSNQPQHF; cdr3_nt: TGTGCCACCAGCGTCCCCGGGAGCAGCAGCAATCAGCCCCAGCATTTT
d_call: NA; cdr3_length: 14; j_call: TRBJ2-1; clone_size: NA; v_call: TRBV10-3; cdr3_aa: CAISEGLEYNEQFF; cdr3_nt: TGTGCCATCAGTGAAGGTCTAGAATACAATGAGCAGTTCTTC
d_call: TRBD1; cdr3_length: 14; j_call: TRBJ1-1; clone_size: NA; v_call: TRBV5-1; cdr3_aa: CASSQGAASTEAFF; cdr3_nt: TGCGCCAGCAGCCAGGGGGCTGCAAGCACTGAAGCTTTCTTT
d_call: TRBD1; cdr3_length: 15; j_call: TRBJ2-5; clone_size: NA; v_call: TRBV7-9; cdr3_aa: CASSLVGQPGETQYF; cdr3_nt: TGTGCCAGCAGCTTAGTGGGACAGCCTGGGGAGACCCAGTACTTC
d_call: TRBD2; cdr3_length: 16; j_call: TRBJ2-3; clone_size: NA; v_call: TRBV6-6; cdr3_aa: CASSYLGGDSTDTQYF; cdr3_nt: TGTGCCAGCAGTTATCTCGGGGGGGACAGCACAGATACGCAGTATTTT
d_call: TRBD2; cdr3_length: 12; j_call: TRBJ2-3; clone_size: few; v_call: TRBV2; cdr3_aa: CALSGEADTQYF; cdr3_nt: TGTGCCTTGAGCGGGGAGGCAGATACGCAGTATTTT
d_call: NA; cdr3_length: 12; j_call: TRBJ2-5; clone_size: NA; v_call: TRBV7-9; cdr3_aa: CASSGARKTQYF; cdr3_nt: TGTGCCAGCAGCGGGGCTCGGAAGACCCAGTACTTC
d_call: TRBD1; cdr3_length: 15; j_call: TRBJ2-3; clone_size: NA; v_call: TRBV12-5; cdr3_aa: CASGSGQGFTDTQYF; cdr3_nt: TGTGCTAGTGGTTCGGGACAGGGGTTCACAGATACGCAGTATTTT
d_call: TRBD2; cdr3_length: 15; j_call: TRBJ2-5; clone_size: NA; v_call: TRBV2; cdr3_aa: CASSLPSGTSAGQYF; cdr3_nt: TGTGCCAGCAGTCTCCCCTCCGGGACTAGCGCCGGCCAGTACTTC
d_call: NA; cdr3_length: 18; j_call: TRBJ1-6; clone_size: once; v_call: TRBV30; cdr3_aa: CAWSGVDSSSSYNSPLHF; cdr3_nt: TGTGCCTGGAGTGGGGTCGACAGCTCGAGCTCCTATAATTCACCCCTCCACTTT
d_call: TRBD1; cdr3_length: 16; j_call: TRBJ2-1; clone_size: NA; v_call: TRBV19; cdr3_aa: CASSQTRGPSSYGQFF; cdr3_nt: TGTGCCAGTAGCCAAACCAGGGGGCCCTCAAGTTATGGGCAGTTCTTC
d_call: NA; cdr3_length: 11; j_call: TRBJ1-3; clone_size: NA; v_call: TRBV9; cdr3_aa: CASGLDNTIYF; cdr3_nt: TGTGCCAGCGGCCTTGATAACACCATATATTTT
d_call: NA; cdr3_length: 14; j_call: TRBJ2-3; clone_size: NA; v_call: TRBV13; cdr3_aa: CASSSQGLSDTQYF; cdr3_nt: TGTGCCAGCAGCTCCCAGGGGTTGTCAGATACGCAGTATTTT
d_call: NA; cdr3_length: 13; j_call: TRBJ1-2; clone_size: NA; v_call: TRBV29-1; cdr3_aa: CSVEEGGAKGYTF; cdr3_nt: TGCAGCGTTGAAGAAGGAGGGGCAAAGGGCTACACCTTC
d_call: TRBD1; cdr3_length: 15; j_call: TRBJ2-7; clone_size: NA; v_call: TRBV7-6; cdr3_aa: CASSLAFGRGHEQYF; cdr3_nt: TGTGCCAGCAGCTTAGCGTTCGGAAGGGGGCACGAGCAGTACTTC
d_call: NA; cdr3_length: 13; j_call: TRBJ2-7; clone_size: NA; v_call: TRBV19; cdr3_aa: CASSITGSGEQYF; cdr3_nt: TGTGCCAGTAGTATTACCGGGAGCGGCGAGCAGTACTTC
d_call: NA; cdr3_length: 14; j_call: TRBJ2-2; clone_size: NA; v_call: TRBV2; cdr3_aa: CASTGQWNTGELFF; cdr3_nt: TGTGCCAGCACGGGACAATGGAACACCGGGGAGCTGTTTTTT
d_call: TRBD1; cdr3_length: 14; j_call: TRBJ1-1; clone_size: NA; v_call: TRBV11-2; cdr3_aa: CASSSSDRVTEAFF; cdr3_nt: TGTGCCAGCAGCTCCTCGGACAGGGTGACTGAAGCTTTCTTT
d_call: NA; cdr3_length: 12; j_call: TRBJ2-3; clone_size: NA; v_call: TRBV2; cdr3_aa: CASSEGLVMQYF; cdr3_nt: TGTGCCAGCAGTGAAGGACTAGTTATGCAGTATTTT
d_call: NA; cdr3_length: 13; j_call: TRBJ2-7; clone_size: NA; v_call: TRBV10-3; cdr3_aa: CAIKPGASYEQYF; cdr3_nt: TGTGCCATCAAGCCGGGAGCCTCCTACGAGCAGTACTTC
d_call: NA; cdr3_length: 15; j_call: TRBJ1-2; clone_size: NA; v_call: TRBV7-6; cdr3_aa: CASSSNTGRYGAYTF; cdr3_nt: TGTGCCAGCAGCTCTAACACAGGGCGCTATGGTGCCTACACCTTC
d_call: TRBD2; cdr3_length: 17; j_call: TRBJ2-2; clone_size: NA; v_call: TRBV9; cdr3_aa: CASSVEASGGNTGELFF; cdr3_nt: TGTGCCAGCAGCGTAGAGGCTAGCGGGGGTAACACCGGGGAGCTGTTTTTT
d_call: TRBD1; cdr3_length: 14; j_call: TRBJ2-7; clone_size: once; v_call: TRBV6-1; cdr3_aa: CASKRTGLIYEQYF; cdr3_nt: TGTGCCAGCAAGAGGACAGGGCTCATCTACGAGCAGTACTTC
d_call: TRBD2; cdr3_length: 17; j_call: TRBJ2-7; clone_size: once; v_call: TRBV28; cdr3_aa: CASSWGLAGPLAYEQYF; cdr3_nt: TGTGCCAGCAGTTGGGGACTAGCGGGCCCTTTGGCCTACGAGCAGTACTTC
d_call: TRBD2; cdr3_length: 15; j_call: TRBJ2-7; clone_size: NA; v_call: TRBV5-1; cdr3_aa: CASSLVAGGSYEQYF; cdr3_nt: TGCGCCAGCAGCTTGGTAGCGGGCGGCTCCTACGAGCAGTACTTC
d_call: NA; cdr3_length: 17; j_call: TRBJ2-7; clone_size: once; v_call: TRBV23-1; cdr3_aa: CASSQRTGEVSRYEQYF; cdr3_nt: TGCGCCAGCAGTCAACGTACAGGGGAGGTTTCCCGCTACGAGCAGTACTTC